The clone carrying this TCR beta chain was seen once. The data stem from a study of beta chain features in type 1 diabetes. Germline CDR1 and CDR2: MNHEY and SMNVEV (reference sequence). This CDR3 comprises 15 residues. V shed 3 bases and J shed 0 bases, with 12 bases lying between them. Every isolated RNA sample was fully reverse transcribed, so sequencing captured expressed TCRB transcripts. Produced via immunoSEQ multiplex PCR; TCRdb's table is partial and in-frame only. The data contain 400,000 to 450,000 clones, approximately 15% of them singletons. This sequence joins TRBV27 and TRBJ2-7; perhaps D is TRBD1 or TRBD2 (5 bases each). Sequencing input: naive CD4+ T cells from blood. This clonotype was obtained from a man under 40 in good health. CDR3 sequence: CASSLGPLSSYEQYV. DNA for the CDR3: TGTGCCAGCAGTTTGGGACCGCTGAGCTCCTACGAGCAGTACGTC.